This TCR beta chain is from a study of vaccination effects on CD4 cells after COVID-19. This table comes from immunoSEQ multiplex PCR, and its TCRdb copy is limited to in-frame clones, with some not included. The table includes about 28,000 clones, 75% to 85% detected once. ViraFEST assay sequencing came after antigen-specific CD4+ T cells were expanded with viral peptide pools. Cultured cells yielded isolated CD4+ T cells after 10 days. Testing of the vaccine recipients showed negative nucleocapsid antibodies and no prior SARS-CoV-2 infection. Fresh IL-2-containing medium replaced half the medium on days 3 and 7. On this clone: Antigen specificity is unknown.

Per germline, CDR1 KGHSH and CDR2 LQKENI. The V segment lost 3 bases and the J segment 12 bases; nucleotides outside the gene matches: 11. This CDR3 spans 14 amino acids. Study-wide findings and caveats: Only a few convalescent patients and no early post-infection timepoints featured in the study.

This specimen consisted of CD4+ T cells from PBMCs cultured with SARS-CoV-2 spike peptides, obtained before COVID-19 vaccination. The chain couples TRBV18 to TRBJ1-2; 9 bases fit TRBD1. The receptor comes from a human donor who received a COVID-19 vaccine. The CDR3 loop reads CASSPEVTGGRDTF. As DNA, the CDR3 is TGTGCCAGCTCACCGGAAGTGACAGGGGGTCGAGACACCTTC.